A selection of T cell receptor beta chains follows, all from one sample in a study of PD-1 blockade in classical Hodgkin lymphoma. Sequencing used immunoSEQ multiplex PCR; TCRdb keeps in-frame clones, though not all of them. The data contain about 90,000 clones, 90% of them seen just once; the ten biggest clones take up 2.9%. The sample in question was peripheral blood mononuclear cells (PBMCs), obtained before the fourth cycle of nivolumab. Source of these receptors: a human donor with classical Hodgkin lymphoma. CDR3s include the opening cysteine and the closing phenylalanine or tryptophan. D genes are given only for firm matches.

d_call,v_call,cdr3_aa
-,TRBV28,CASSDYYRAVNTEAFF
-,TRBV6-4,CASSANGNNEQFF
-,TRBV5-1,CASTFPGRNQNTEAFF
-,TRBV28,CASSLSATNYGYTF
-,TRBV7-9,CASSRHAGRSYGYTF
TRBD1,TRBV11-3,CASSSDTGGQNTEAFF
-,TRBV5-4,CASSLDFGENTEAFF
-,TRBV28,CASSFLVLGYEQYF
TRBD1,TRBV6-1,CASRLRDRVYEQYF
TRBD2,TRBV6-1,CACKTRGASTYEQYF
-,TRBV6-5,CASSYSEIRDTGELFF
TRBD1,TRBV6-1,CASWDRASTDTQYF
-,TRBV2,CASSDRRFYTDTQYF
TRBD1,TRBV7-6,CASSLWGQGVVSEEQYF
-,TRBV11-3,CASSLEGTGELFF
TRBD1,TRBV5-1,CASSLWGQGDLNTEAFF
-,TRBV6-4,CASSPFGGAQITGELFF
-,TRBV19,CASSNQGSYEQYF
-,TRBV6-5,CASSYSQGYNEQFF
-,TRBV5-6,CASSTDGGQFPNEKLFF
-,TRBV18,CASSPPVSSYNEQFF
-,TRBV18,CASSPSVPNEKLFF
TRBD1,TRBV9,CASSVGQGGSGNTIYF
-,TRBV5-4,CASSLGSGGGSNQPQHF
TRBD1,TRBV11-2,CASSKGQGNQPQHF
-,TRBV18,CASSPTDTQYF